Detailed here is one TCR beta chain. Its antigen is not known. The sample is drawn from a study of cytomegalovirus exposure and HLA in healthy donors. As for the study in general: Genotyping of some 400 donors showed that 70% to 90% belonged to the Caucasian-associated ancestry cluster. General study points: Using a false discovery rate of 0.05, a later analysis showed that roughly 16,000 TCR beta sequences were associated with HLA alleles. A later analysis appeared to link common viral pathogens to several of the most significant clusters.

Looked up from germline, CDR1 is SGHRS and CDR2 is YFSETQ. V shed 0 bases and J shed 0 bases, with 10 bases lying between them. The CDR3 is made up of 15 amino acids. This PCR relied on a set of 60 Vbeta primers and 13 Jbeta primers. TCRdb keeps only in-frame clones here, not all; method: immunoSEQ multiplex PCR. Reported are approximately 70,000 clones; the ten largest clones contain 1.5% to 2%. V usage is TRBV5-1 and J usage is TRBJ2-7, with a weak D call TRBD2 (6 bases). Sample: PBMCs. The sequence was collected from a woman aged 30 to 39 in good health and CMV-seronegative. The CDR3 DNA sequence: TGCGCCAGCAGCTTGGGGCTCGGGAGCTCCTACGAGCAGTACTTC. Its translation: CASSLGLGSSYEQYF.